This is a list of T cell receptor beta chains from one sample in a study of T cells in Graves' hyperthyroidism and ophthalmopathy. A single record per CDR3 protein comes from TCRdb applying MiXCR to the multiplex PCR reads. Among 690,000 or so distinct CDR3 sequences, around a sixth were seen once, and the ten largest hold roughly 17%. Sequenced input: blood. All receptors come from a woman aged 45-60 years with Graves' hyperthyroidism that later progressed to Graves' ophthalmopathy. CDR3s include the opening cysteine and the closing phenylalanine or tryptophan. D genes are given only for firm matches. Expanded clones are given a class, and other clones once, few, many or no size at all.

abundance	d_gene	v_gene	j_gene	CDR3aa	CDR3nt
few	NA	TRBV5-6	TRBJ2-1	CASSLPGLPGEQFF	TGTGCCAGCAGCTTACCCGGACTACCCGGGGAGCAGTTCTTC
few	NA	TRBV2	TRBJ2-5	CASSPANFQETQYF	TGTGCCAGCAGTCCAGCAAATTTCCAAGAGACCCAGTACTTC
NA	NA	TRBV20-1	TRBJ2-7	CSASGGGHPLPYEQYF	TGCAGTGCTAGCGGTGGTGGGCATCCACTACCCTACGAGCAGTACTTC
NA	NA	TRBV20-1	TRBJ1-2	CSASETANYGYTF	TGCAGTGCTAGCGAAACAGCTAACTATGGCTACACCTTC
NA	TRBD2	TRBV7-3	TRBJ2-1	CASSPSGAGNTYNEQFF	TGTGCCAGCAGCCCCTCGGGAGCGGGGAACACCTACAATGAGCAGTTCTTC
few	NA	TRBV6-1	TRBJ1-1	CASSSGPRDTEAFF	TGTGCCAGCAGTTCGGGCCCCCGGGACACTGAAGCTTTCTTT
many	NA	TRBV20-1	TRBJ2-7	CSARDQKGSSYEQYF	TGCAGTGCTAGAGATCAAAAGGGAAGCTCCTACGAGCAGTACTTC
NA	NA	TRBV12-3/TRBV12-4	TRBJ2-1	CASSSGPYEQFF	TGTGCCAGCAGTTCGGGACCATATGAGCAGTTCTTC
NA	NA	TRBV20-1	TRBJ1-1	CSARQGLMNTEAFF	TGCAGTGCTCGCCAAGGGCTGATGAACACTGAAGCTTTCTTT
NA	NA	TRBV7-2	TRBJ2-3	CASSLEARGTDTQYF	TGTGCCAGCAGCTTAGAGGCCAGAGGCACAGATACGCAGTATTTT
NA	NA	TRBV6-2/TRBV6-3	TRBJ1-6	CASRLDAPALHF	TGTGCCAGCAGACTAGATGCCCCGGCCCTCCACTTT
many	NA	TRBV18	TRBJ1-2	CASSPIGANYGYTF	TGTGCCAGCTCACCAATCGGGGCTAACTATGGCTACACCTTC
many	TRBD2	TRBV7-9	TRBJ2-1	CASSRGTSGTYNEQFF	TGTGCCAGCAGTCGAGGGACTAGCGGGACCTACAATGAGCAGTTCTTC
NA	TRBD1	TRBV5-8	TRBJ1-2	CASSRQGFGYTF	TGTGCCAGCAGCCGACAGGGGTTTGGCTACACCTTC
many	NA	TRBV2	TRBJ2-3	CASRADPGSDTQYF	TGTGCCAGCAGAGCGGACCCTGGGTCAGATACGCAGTATTTT
many	NA	TRBV10-1	TRBJ1-1	CASSVSQGTGSTEAFF	TGCGCCAGCAGTGTAAGCCAGGGGACGGGAAGCACTGAAGCTTTCTTT
NA	NA	TRBV18	TRBJ2-3	CASSAGTRTDTQYF	TGTGCCAGCTCGGCGGGGACCCGCACAGATACGCAGTATTTT
many	NA	TRBV18	TRBJ1-4	CASSPTRGEKLFF	TGTGCCAGCTCACCGACCCGCGGTGAAAAACTGTTTTTT
NA	TRBD1	TRBV19	TRBJ1-5	CARRELRDRVNQPQHF	TGTGCCAGAAGAGAACTCCGGGACAGGGTCAATCAGCCCCAGCATTTT
many	TRBD1	TRBV7-9	TRBJ1-4	CASTTNTGVEKLFF	TGTGCCAGCACCACTAACACAGGGGTTGAAAAACTGTTTTTT
few	TRBD1	TRBV5-1	TRBJ1-4	CASSLEGRGNEKLFF	TGCGCCAGCAGCTTGGAGGGCAGGGGGAATGAAAAACTGTTTTTT
NA	NA	TRBV7-8	TRBJ1-1	CASSIRQLNTEAFF	TGTGCCAGCAGCATCCGACAATTGAACACTGAAGCTTTCTTT
many	NA	TRBV11-2	TRBJ1-3	CASSLVYTSGNTIYF	TGTGCCAGCAGCTTGGTGTATACCTCTGGAAACACCATATATTTT
few	NA	TRBV5-1	TRBJ1-4	CASSLLGDLEKLFF	TGCGCCAGCAGCTTGCTAGGGGATTTGGAAAAACTGTTTTTT
many	NA	TRBV6-6	TRBJ2-5	CASSYSRDQETQYF	TGTGCCAGCAGTTACTCGAGGGACCAAGAGACCCAGTACTTC